The rows below give T cell receptor beta chains drawn from one sample of a study of naive and memory T cell subsets. TCRdb used MiXCR to reprocess the UMI-ligation and nested PCR reads, holding one entry per CDR3 protein. In the table there are about 140,000 distinct CDR3 sequences, approximately 20% of which are singletons. Sequencing input: naive CD8+ T cells from blood. These receptors originate from a human donor in good health. Both conserved end residues are part of each CDR3.

TRBJ2-7 | TRBV28 | CASSFGPAAYEQYF
TRBJ2-7 | TRBV6-6 | CASSPQGFNEQYF
TRBJ2-7 | TRBV7-9 | CASSLYDGPYEQYF
TRBJ2-7 | TRBV7-9 | CASSFPAGDPYF
TRBJ1-2 | TRBV6-6 | CASSYSDTANYGYTF
TRBJ2-7 | TRBV6-5 | CASSYSGDWGRDEQYF
TRBJ1-1 | TRBV29-1 | CSVEDLWDTEAFF
TRBJ2-7 | TRBV12-3/TRBV12-4 | CASSPSVDPDEQYF
TRBJ2-1 | TRBV4-1 | CASSPRDRGTHEQFF
TRBJ1-1 | TRBV2 | CASSEADRNTEAFF